The 11 T cell receptor beta chains presented below share a single source sample, sequenced in a study of blood T cell repertoires in COVID-19 (TCRdb year 2020). The library was built by means of the immunoSEQ multiplex PCR assay. TCRdb stores this immuneACCESS table with in-frame sequences only. Part of the clones is absent; in the studies checked, under half of the shortfall reflects unresolved V genes, and no reason is known for the rest. Within this sample are roughly 330,000 clones, with roughly 90% of them counted one time only. The ten largest clones take up nearly 6.5% of the sample. Sequenced material: peripheral blood. The receptors shown here come from a man aged 18 to 30 who had recovered from COVID-19.

This chain uses TRBV7-2 with TRBJ1-1; a possible D gene is TRBD1 (6 bases). Trimming took off 0 bases at V and 6 bases at J, with 11 bases between the two ends. Per germline, CDR1 SGHTA and CDR2 FQGNSA. This CDR3 spans 14 amino acids. CDR3 region: CASSLASGVAEAFF. For the CDR3, the DNA is TGTGCCAGCAGCTTAGCGTCAGGGGTGGCTGAAGCTTTCTTT.

The V and J genes are TRBV28 and TRBJ2-3; 9 nucleotides match TRBD2. The germline V gene has CDR1 MDHEN and CDR2 SYDVKM. Unmatched junction bases numbered 17, after V lost 8 bases and J lost 5 bases. CDR3 length: 17 amino acids. In DNA, the CDR3 is TGTGCCAGCCCCCCCGGTCCAGTAGCGGGAGACGAAGATACGCAGTATTTT. Translating it yields CASPPGPVAGDEDTQYF.

V and J are TRBV5-1 and TRBJ1-2; D is possibly TRBD1 (6 bases). This CDR3 is built from 15 residues. Trimming took 5 bases from V and 2 from J, leaving 16 bases between them. Per the germline V gene, CDR1 is SGHRS and CDR2 is YFSETQ. The DNA of the CDR3 is TGCGCCAGCAGTCCGGACAGCTCGATCAACTATGGCTACACCTTC. Encoded protein: CASSPDSSINYGYTF. Variable domain in full (rest from reference TRBV5-1 and TRBJ1-2): KAGVTQTPRYLIKTRGQQVTLSCSPISGHRSVSWYQQTPGQGLQFLFEYFSETQRNKGNFPGRFSGRQFSNSRSEMNVSTLELGDSALYLCASSPDSSINYGYTFGSGTRLTVV.

The rearrangement links TRBV7-2 to TRBJ1-2; TRBD1 aligns across 11 bases. Germline lookup yields CDR1 SGHTA and CDR2 FQGNSA. V lost 3 bases, J lost 8 bases, and 5 bases stayed unmatched. The CDR3 is 14 residues long. The CDR3 DNA sequence: TGTGCCAGCAGCTTTGGACAGGGGGCGCGAGGCTACACCTTC. Translated, it gives CASSFGQGARGYTF. The complete variable domain, with remaining parts taken from reference TRBV7-2 and TRBJ1-2, reads GAGVSQSPSNKVTEKGKDVELRCDPISGHTALYWYRQSLGQGLEFLIYFQGNSAPDKSGLPSDRFSAERTGGSVSTLTIQRTQQEDSAVYLCASSFGQGARGYTFGSGTRLTVV.

The rearrangement uses TRBV11-2 and TRBJ2-5; D is perhaps TRBD2 (8 bases). The CDR3 extends over 18 amino acids. V lost 2 bases to trimming and J lost 7 bases, with 26 bases between them. Germline-derived CDR1 and CDR2 are SGHAT and FQNNGV. The CDR3 region is CASSLSPGGTVGRGTQYF. The CDR3 bases are TGTGCCAGCAGCTTATCTCCGGGGGGGACAGTTGGTAGAGGGACCCAGTACTTC.

This clone was seen a few times. The V gene is TRBV19, the J gene TRBJ2-1; 14 nucleotides align to TRBD2. The V segment lost 5 bases and the J segment 2 bases; nucleotides outside the gene matches: 11. Germline V gives CDR1 LNHDA, CDR2 SQIVND (reference sequence). The CDR3 consists of 19 residues. The CDR3 region has the DNA TGTGCCAGTAGTCCACAGGGACTAGCGGGGGCCGGGCCCTACAATGAGCAGTTCTTC. This encodes CASSPQGLAGAGPYNEQFF. The full variable domain, with the rest looked up from reference TRBV19 and TRBJ2-1, is DGGITQSPKYLFRKEGQNVTLSCEQNLNHDAMYWYRQDPGQGLRLIYYSQIVNDFQKGDIAEGYSVSREKKESFPLTVTSAQKNPTAFYLCASSPQGLAGAGPYNEQFFGPGTRLTVL.

This clone was counted a few times. The chain couples TRBV19 to TRBJ1-3; D not certain. CDR1 and CDR2 from the germline V gene are LNHDA and SQIVND (reference sequence). The CDR3 contains 15 residues. With 7 bases removed from V and 0 bases from J, the gap between germline ends came to 13 bases. DNA for the CDR3: TGTGCCAGTACCGACTCAGCGATCTCTGGAAACACCATATATTTT. Residues: CASTDSAISGNTIYF.

V is TRBV6-5 and J is TRBJ2-7; TRBD1 agrees at 7 bases. The V and J ends lost 2 bases and 3 bases, in that order; junction bases with no gene match: 10. CDR3 length: 16 residues. Germline loops: CDR1 MNHEY, CDR2 SVGAGI. The CDR3 DNA reads TGTGCCAGCAGTTACGGAAGGGGGCCAAGGAACTACGAGCAGTACTTC. Its protein is CASSYGRGPRNYEQYF.

This sequence joins TRBV5-1 and TRBJ2-3, with TRBD2 identical over 7 bases. The CDR3 totals 16 residues. Germline CDR1 SGHRS, CDR2 YFSETQ. V dropped 0 bases and J dropped 1; count of bases not matched to a gene: 5. CDR3 nucleotide sequence: TGCGCCAGCAGCTTGGTTTTAGCGGGCCGCACAGATACGCAGTATTTT. Protein: CASSLVLAGRTDTQYF.

The chain couples TRBV18 to TRBJ2-7, with TRBD2 as a possible D gene (5 bases). CDR1 and CDR2 (germline): KGHSH, LQKENI. This CDR3 contains 12 residues. V was cut by 3 bases and J by 2 bases, with 5 bases left in between. CDR3 DNA sequence: TGTGCCAGCTCACCCGGGACCTACGAGCAGTACTTC. Translated: CASSPGTYEQYF.

The genes are TRBV7-9 and TRBJ1-1, with a weak D call TRBD1 (6 bases). Between the trimmed V and J ends, which lost 5 bases and 10 bases, there was a span of 14 bases. This CDR3 is 12 amino acids long. Germline V gene sequence: CDR1 SEHNR, CDR2 FQNEAQ (reference sequence). The CDR3: CASSRDIAVAFF. CDR3 DNA: TGTGCCAGCAGCCGGGACATAGCCGTAGCTTTCTTT.